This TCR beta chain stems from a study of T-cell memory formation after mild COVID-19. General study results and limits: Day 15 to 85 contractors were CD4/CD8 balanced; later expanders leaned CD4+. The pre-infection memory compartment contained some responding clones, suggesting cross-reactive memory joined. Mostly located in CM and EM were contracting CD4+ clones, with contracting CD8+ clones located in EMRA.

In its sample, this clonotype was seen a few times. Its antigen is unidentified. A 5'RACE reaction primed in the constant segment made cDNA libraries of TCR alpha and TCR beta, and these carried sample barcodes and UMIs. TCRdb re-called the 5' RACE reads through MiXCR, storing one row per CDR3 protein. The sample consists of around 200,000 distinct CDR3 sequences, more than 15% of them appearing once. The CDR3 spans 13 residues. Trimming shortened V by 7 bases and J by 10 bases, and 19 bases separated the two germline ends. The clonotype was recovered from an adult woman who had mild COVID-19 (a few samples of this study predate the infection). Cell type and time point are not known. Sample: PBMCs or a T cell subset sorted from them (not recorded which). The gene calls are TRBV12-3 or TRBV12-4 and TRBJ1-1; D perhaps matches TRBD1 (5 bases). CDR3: CASTLGGLAGAFF. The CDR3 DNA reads TGTGCCAGCACCCTGGGGGGGTTGGCGGGAGCTTTCTTT.